Sequencing of this T cell receptor beta chain was carried out in a study of somatic mutations in cytotoxic T cells in rheumatoid arthritis. With 5 bases removed from V and 6 bases from J, the gap between germline ends came to 9 bases. The CDR3 spans 12 residues. Germline-derived CDR1 and CDR2 are SGHAT and FQNNGV. General observations from the study: More than 20% of CD8+ cells belonged to the largest clone in about an eighth of the 65 patients. No multiple-comparison adjustment was applied to the slight TRBV07 underrepresentation in rheumatoid arthritis patients.

Purity of the CD4+ and CD8+ cells, isolated by positive magnetic bead selection, was checked by flow cytometry. Clones were read by immunoSEQ multiplex PCR, and TCRdb kept only the in-frame ones, dropping some. The sample lists 7,000 to 9,500 clones, roughly 73% seen once, with approximately 4.9% in the top ten. Points on this clone: Its target is unknown.

The clonotype comes from an adult with rheumatoid arthritis. The specimen was CD8+ T cells sorted from blood. The rearrangement uses TRBV11-2 and TRBJ2-3; possibly TRBD2 for D (6 bases). CDR3: CASSRGFDTQYF. The CDR3, as DNA: TGTGCCAGCAGCCGGGGGTTCGATACGCAGTATTTT. The complete variable domain, with remaining parts taken from reference TRBV11-2 and TRBJ2-3, reads EAGVAQSPRYKIIEKRQSVAFWCNPISGHATLYWYQQILGQGPKLLIQFQNNGVVDDSQLPKDRFSAERLKGVDSTLKIQPAKLEDSAVYLCASSRGFDTQYFGPGTRLTVL.